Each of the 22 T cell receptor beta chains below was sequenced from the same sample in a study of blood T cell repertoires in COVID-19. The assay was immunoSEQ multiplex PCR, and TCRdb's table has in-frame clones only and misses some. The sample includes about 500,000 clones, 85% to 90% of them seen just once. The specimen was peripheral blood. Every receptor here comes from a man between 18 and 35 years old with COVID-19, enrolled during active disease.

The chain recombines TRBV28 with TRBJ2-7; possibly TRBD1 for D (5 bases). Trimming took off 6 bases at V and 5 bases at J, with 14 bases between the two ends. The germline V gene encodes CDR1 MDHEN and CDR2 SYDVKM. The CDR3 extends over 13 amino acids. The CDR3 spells CASRGAQVHEQYF. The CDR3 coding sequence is TGTGCCAGCAGAGGGGCGCAAGTACACGAGCAGTACTTC. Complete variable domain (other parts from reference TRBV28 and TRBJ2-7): DVKVTQSSRYLVKRTGEKVFLECVQDMDHENMFWYRQDPGLGLRLIYFSYDVKMKEKGDIPEGYSVSREKKERFSLILESASTNQTSMYLCASRGAQVHEQYFGPGTRLTVT.

The chain's CDR3 is CASSLTTGAGNTIYF. The CDR3 coding sequence is TGCGCCAGCAGCTTGACTACAGGGGCTGGAAACACCATATATTTT. The chain carries TRBV5-1 and TRBJ1-3; 7 bases are shared with TRBD1. V lost 1 base and J lost 2; bases outside the gene matches: 3. Per germline, CDR1 SGHRS and CDR2 YFSETQ. The CDR3 runs to 15 residues.

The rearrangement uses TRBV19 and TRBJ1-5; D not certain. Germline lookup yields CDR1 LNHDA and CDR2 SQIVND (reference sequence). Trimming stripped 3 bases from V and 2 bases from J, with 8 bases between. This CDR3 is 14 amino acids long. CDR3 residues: CASSIITGNQPQHF. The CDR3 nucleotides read TGTGCCAGTAGTATCATCACAGGCAATCAGCCCCAGCATTTT. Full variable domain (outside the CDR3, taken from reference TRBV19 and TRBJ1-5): DGGITQSPKYLFRKEGQNVTLSCEQNLNHDAMYWYRQDPGQGLRLIYYSQIVNDFQKGDIAEGYSVSREKKESFPLTVTSAQKNPTAFYLCASSIITGNQPQHFGDGTRLSIL.

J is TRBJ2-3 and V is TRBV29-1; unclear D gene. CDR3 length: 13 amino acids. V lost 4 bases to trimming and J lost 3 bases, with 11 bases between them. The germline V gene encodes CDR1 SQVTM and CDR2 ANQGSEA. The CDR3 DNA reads TGCAGCGTTGTAGTCTCAGCGACAGATACGCAGTATTTT. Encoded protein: CSVVVSATDTQYF.

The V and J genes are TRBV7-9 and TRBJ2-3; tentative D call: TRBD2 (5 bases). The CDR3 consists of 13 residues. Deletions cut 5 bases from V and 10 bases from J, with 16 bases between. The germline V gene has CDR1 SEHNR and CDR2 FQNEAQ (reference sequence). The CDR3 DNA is TGTGCCAGCAGCCAGGACGGAGGCCGGGCGCAGTATTTT. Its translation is CASSQDGGRAQYF.

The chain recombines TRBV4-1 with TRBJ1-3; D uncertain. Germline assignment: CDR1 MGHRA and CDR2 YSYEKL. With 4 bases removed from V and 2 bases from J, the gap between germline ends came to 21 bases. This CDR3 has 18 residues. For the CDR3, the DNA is TGCGCCAGCAGCCGAGCGGACGGAGTGGCCCATCCTGGAAACACCATATATTTT. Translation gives CASSRADGVAHPGNTIYF.

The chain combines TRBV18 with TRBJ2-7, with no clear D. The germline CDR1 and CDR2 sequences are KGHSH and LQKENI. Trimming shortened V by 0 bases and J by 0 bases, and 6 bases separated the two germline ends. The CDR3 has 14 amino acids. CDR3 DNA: TGTGCCAGCTCACCACCTAGCATCTCCTACGAGCAGTACTTC. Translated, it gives CASSPPSISYEQYF. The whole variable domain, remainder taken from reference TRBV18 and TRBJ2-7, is NAGVMQNPRHLVRRRGQEARLRCSPMKGHSHVYWYRQLPEEGLKFMVYLQKENIIDESGMPKERFSAEFPKEGPSILRIQQVVRGDSAAYFCASSPPSISYEQYFGPGTRLTVT.

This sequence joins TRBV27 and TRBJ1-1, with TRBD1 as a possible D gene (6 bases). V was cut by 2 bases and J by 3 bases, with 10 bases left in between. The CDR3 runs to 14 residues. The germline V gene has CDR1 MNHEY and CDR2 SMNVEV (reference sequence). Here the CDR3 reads CASSLLKGDTEAFF. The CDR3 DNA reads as TGTGCCAGCAGTTTACTGAAGGGGGACACTGAAGCTTTCTTT.

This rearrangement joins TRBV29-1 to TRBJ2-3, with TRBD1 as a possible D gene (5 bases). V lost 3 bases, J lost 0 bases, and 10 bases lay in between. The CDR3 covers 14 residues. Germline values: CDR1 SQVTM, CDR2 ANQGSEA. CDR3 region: CSVDVDTSTDTQYF. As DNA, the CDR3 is TGCAGCGTTGATGTGGACACCAGCACAGATACGCAGTATTTT.

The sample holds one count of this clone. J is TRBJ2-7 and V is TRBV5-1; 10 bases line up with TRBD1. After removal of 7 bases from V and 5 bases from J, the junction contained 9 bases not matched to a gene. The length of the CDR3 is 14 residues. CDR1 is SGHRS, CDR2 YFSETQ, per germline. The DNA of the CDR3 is TGCGCCAGCCGAGTCGGACAGGGGGGAAACGAGCAGTACTTC. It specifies CASRVGQGGNEQYF.

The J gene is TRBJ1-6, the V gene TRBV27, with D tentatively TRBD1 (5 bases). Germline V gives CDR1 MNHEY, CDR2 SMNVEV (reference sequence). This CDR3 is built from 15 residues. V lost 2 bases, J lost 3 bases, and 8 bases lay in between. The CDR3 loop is CASSLGRVYNSPLHF. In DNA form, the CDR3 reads TGTGCCAGCAGTTTAGGCAGGGTCTATAATTCACCCCTCCACTTT.

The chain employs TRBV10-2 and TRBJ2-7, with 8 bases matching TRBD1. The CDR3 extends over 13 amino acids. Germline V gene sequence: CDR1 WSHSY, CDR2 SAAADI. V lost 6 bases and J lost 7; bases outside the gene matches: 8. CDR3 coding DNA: TGCGCCAGCAGCAAGACAGGGGCTGGGGAGCAGTACTTC. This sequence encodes CASSKTGAGEQYF.

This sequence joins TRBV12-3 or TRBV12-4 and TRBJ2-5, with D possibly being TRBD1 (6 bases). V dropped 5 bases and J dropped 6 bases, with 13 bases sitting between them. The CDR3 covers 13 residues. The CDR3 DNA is TGTGCCAGCAGTCCCCAGGGGTTGAAGACCCAGTACTTC. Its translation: CASSPQGLKTQYF.

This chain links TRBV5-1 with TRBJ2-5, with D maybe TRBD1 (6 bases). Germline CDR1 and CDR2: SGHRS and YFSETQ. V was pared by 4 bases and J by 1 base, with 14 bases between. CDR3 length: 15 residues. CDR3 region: CASSVTGIGQETQYF. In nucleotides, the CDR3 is TGCGCCAGCAGCGTCACAGGGATAGGCCAAGAGACCCAGTACTTC.

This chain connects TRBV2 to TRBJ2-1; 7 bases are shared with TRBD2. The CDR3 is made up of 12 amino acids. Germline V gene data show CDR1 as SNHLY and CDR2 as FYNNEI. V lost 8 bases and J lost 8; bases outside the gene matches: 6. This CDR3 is CASGGLGHEQFF. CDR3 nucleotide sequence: TGTGCCAGCGGTGGACTAGGGCATGAGCAGTTCTTC.

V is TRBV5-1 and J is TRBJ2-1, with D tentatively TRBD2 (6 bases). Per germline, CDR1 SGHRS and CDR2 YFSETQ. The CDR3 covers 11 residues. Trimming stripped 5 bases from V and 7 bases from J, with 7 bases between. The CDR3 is CASRGRNEQFF. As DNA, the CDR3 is TGCGCCAGCAGGGGGAGGAATGAGCAGTTCTTC.

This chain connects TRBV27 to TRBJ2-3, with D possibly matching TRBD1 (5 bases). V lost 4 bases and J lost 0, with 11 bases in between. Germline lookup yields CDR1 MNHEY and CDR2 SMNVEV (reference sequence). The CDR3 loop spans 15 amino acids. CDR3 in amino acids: CASSWLGLSTDTQYF. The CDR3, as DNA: TGTGCCAGCAGTTGGTTGGGGCTTAGCACAGATACGCAGTATTTT.

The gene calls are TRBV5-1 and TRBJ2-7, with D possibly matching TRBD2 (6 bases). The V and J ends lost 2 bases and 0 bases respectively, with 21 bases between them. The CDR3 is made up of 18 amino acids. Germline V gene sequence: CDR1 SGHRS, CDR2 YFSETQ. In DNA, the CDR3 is TGCGCCAGCAGCTTATCTCCCCCTTCAGGGAGGTCCTCCTACGAGCAGTACTTC. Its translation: CASSLSPPSGRSSYEQYF.

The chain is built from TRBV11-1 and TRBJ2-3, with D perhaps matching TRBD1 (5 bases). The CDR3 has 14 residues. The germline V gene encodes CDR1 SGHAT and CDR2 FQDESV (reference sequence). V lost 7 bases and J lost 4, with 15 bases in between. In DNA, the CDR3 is TGTGCCAGCAAGCGCGGAGAAGGGGCAGATACGCAGTATTTT. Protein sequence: CASKRGEGADTQYF.

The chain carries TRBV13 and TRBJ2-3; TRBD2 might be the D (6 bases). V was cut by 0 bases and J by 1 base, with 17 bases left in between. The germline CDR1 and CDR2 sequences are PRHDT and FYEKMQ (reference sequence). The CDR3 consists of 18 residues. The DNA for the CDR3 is TGTGCCAGCAGCTTAGGCCGAATTCGGCGGGACCGCACAGATACGCAGTATTTT. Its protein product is CASSLGRIRRDRTDTQYF. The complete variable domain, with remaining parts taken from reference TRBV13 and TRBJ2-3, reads AAGVIQSPRHLIKEKRETATLKCYPIPRHDTVYWYQQGPGQDPQFLISFYEKMQSDKGSIPDRFSAQQFSDYHSELNMSSLELGDSALYFCASSLGRIRRDRTDTQYFGPGTRLTVL.

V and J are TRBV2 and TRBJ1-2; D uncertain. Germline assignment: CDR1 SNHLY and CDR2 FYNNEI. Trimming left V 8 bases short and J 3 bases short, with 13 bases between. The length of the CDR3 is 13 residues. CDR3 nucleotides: TGTGCCAGCCTCCATTCGGCGGACTATGGCTACACCTTC. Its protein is CASLHSADYGYTF.

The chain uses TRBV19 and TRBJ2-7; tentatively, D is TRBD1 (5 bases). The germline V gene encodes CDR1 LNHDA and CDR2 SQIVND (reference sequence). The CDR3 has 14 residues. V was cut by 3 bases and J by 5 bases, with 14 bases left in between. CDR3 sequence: CASSIRVATDEQYF. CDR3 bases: TGTGCCAGTAGTATCAGGGTCGCCACCGACGAGCAGTACTTC.